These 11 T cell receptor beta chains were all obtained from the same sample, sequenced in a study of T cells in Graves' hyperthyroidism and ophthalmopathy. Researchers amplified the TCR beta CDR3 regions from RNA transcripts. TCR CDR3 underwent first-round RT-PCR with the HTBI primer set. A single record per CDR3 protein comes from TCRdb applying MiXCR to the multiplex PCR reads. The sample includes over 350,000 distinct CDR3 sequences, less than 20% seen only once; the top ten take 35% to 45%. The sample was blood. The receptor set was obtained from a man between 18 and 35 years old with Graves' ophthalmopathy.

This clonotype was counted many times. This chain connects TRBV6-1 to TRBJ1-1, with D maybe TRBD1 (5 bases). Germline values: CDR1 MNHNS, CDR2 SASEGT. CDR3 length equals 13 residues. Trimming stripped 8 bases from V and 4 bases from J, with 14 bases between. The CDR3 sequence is CASPNGGRTEAFF. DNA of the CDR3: TGTGCCAGCCCTAACGGGGGTCGCACTGAAGCTTTCTTT.

CDR3 sequence: CASSLSGGFTDTQYF. In DNA, the CDR3 is TGTGCCAGCAGCTTAAGCGGGGGCTTCACAGATACGCAGTATTTT. J is TRBJ2-3 and V is TRBV7-6; 8 bases align to TRBD2. The CDR3 spans 15 residues. Germline values: CDR1 SGHVS, CDR2 FNYEAQ. V lost 2 bases to trimming and J lost 2 bases; unmatched junction nucleotides: 3.

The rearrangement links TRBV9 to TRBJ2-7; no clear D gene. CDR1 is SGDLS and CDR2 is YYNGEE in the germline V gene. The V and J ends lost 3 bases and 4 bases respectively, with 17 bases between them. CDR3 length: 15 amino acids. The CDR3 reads CASSEGDSQRYEQYF. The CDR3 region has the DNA TGTGCCAGCAGCGAAGGAGACTCCCAGAGGTACGAGCAGTACTTC.

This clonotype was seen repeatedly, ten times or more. The CDR3 DNA is TGCGCCAGCAGCCTCTGGACAGGGGGCTACGAGCAGTACTTC. Its protein product is CASSLWTGGYEQYF. The genes are TRBV5-1 and TRBJ2-7, with 10 bases fitting TRBD1. V lost 4 bases to trimming and J lost 3 bases; unmatched junction nucleotides: 4. The CDR3 is made up of 14 amino acids. The germline V gene has CDR1 SGHRS and CDR2 YFSETQ. Full variable domain (missing parts from reference TRBV5-1 and TRBJ2-7): KAGVTQTPRYLIKTRGQQVTLSCSPISGHRSVSWYQQTPGQGLQFLFEYFSETQRNKGNFPGRFSGRQFSNSRSEMNVSTLELGDSALYLCASSLWTGGYEQYFGPGTRLTVT.

The CDR3 bases are TGTGCCAGCGCCTCAGTATGGGCCAGCACTGAAGCTTTCTTT. The encoded protein is CASASVWASTEAFF. The chain has TRBV12-3 or TRBV12-4 and TRBJ1-1; D is uncertain. V lost 8 bases and J 4 bases, leaving 17 bases between the germline ends. The CDR3 is made up of 14 amino acids.

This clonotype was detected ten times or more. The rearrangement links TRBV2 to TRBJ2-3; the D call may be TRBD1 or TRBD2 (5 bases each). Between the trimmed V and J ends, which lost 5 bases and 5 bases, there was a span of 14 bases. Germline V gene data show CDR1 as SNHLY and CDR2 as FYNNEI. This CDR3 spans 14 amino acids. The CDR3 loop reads CASSRGDGIDTQYF. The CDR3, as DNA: TGTGCCAGCAGTAGAGGGGATGGTATAGATACGCAGTATTTT.

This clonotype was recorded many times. CDR3 loop: CASAQGQGSYGYTF. As DNA, the CDR3 is TGTGCCAGCGCCCAAGGACAGGGAAGCTATGGCTACACCTTC. The rearrangement links TRBV28 to TRBJ1-2; TRBD1 aligns across 8 bases. The CDR3 totals 14 residues. With 8 bases clipped from V and 4 bases from J, the junction kept 9 bases outside the gene matches. Germline values: CDR1 MDHEN, CDR2 SYDVKM.

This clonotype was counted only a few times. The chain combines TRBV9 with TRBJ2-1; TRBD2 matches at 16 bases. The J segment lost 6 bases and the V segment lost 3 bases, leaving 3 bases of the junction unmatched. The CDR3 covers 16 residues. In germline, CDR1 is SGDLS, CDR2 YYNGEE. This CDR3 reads CASSDGTSGGANEQFF. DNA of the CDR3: TGTGCCAGCAGCGATGGGACTAGCGGGGGGGCCAATGAGCAGTTCTTC.

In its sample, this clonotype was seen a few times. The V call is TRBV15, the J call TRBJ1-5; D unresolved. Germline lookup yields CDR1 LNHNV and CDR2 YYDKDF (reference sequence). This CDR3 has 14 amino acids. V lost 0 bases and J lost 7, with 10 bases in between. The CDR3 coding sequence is TGTGCCACCAGCAGAGATTACGGTGAGCAGCCCCAGCATTTT. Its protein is CATSRDYGEQPQHF. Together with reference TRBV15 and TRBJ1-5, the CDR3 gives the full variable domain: DAMVIQNPRYQVTQFGKPVTLSCSQTLNHNVMYWYQQKSSQAPKLLFHYYDKDFNNEADTPDNFQSRRPNTSFCFLDIRSPGLGDTAMYLCATSRDYGEQPQHFGDGTRLSIL.

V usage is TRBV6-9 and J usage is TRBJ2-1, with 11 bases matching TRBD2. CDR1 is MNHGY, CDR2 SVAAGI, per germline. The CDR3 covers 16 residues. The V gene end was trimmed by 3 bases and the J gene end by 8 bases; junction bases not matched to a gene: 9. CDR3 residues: CASSYMFASGGYEQFF. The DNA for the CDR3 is TGTGCCAGCAGTTACATGTTTGCTAGCGGGGGGTATGAGCAGTTCTTC.

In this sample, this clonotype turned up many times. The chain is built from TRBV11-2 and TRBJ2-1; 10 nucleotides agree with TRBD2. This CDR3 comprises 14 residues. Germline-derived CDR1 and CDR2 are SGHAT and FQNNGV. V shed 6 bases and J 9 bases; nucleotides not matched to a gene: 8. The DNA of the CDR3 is TGTGCCAGCAGTCCCAGCGGGGGGGGAGGTGAGCAGTTCTTC. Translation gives CASSPSGGGGEQFF.